These 9 T cell receptor beta chains share one sample of origin, sequenced in a study of blood T cell repertoires in COVID-19. Generated by immunoSEQ multiplex PCR, the TCRdb table keeps only in-frame clones and is missing some. The top ten clones hold around 8% of a sample with fewer than 200,000 clones, 79% of them seen once. Sequences were obtained from peripheral blood. Source of these receptors: a woman aged 60-70 years with COVID-19, enrolled during active disease.

This chain uses TRBV12-3 or TRBV12-4 with TRBJ2-7; TRBD2 matches 7 bases. The CDR3 has 13 amino acids. After removal of 4 bases from V and 2 bases from J, the junction contained 2 bases not matched to a gene. Written as DNA, the CDR3 is TGTGCCAGCAGTTCAGGACTAGCCTACGAGCAGTACTTC. Translated: CASSSGLAYEQYF.

V gene TRBV19 combines with J gene TRBJ1-4, with D uncertain. Trimming pared 8 bases from V and 0 bases from J, leaving 10 bases between. This CDR3 contains 14 residues. Looked up from germline, CDR1 is LNHDA and CDR2 is SQIVND (reference sequence). The DNA of the CDR3 is TGTGCCAGTTCCAGACTTGCAACTAATGAAAAACTGTTTTTT. The encoded protein is CASSRLATNEKLFF.

This clone is judged medium-sized. The chain has TRBV27 and TRBJ1-5; 10 bases agree with TRBD1. The CDR3 has 17 amino acids. V trimming: 6 bases; J trimming: 0 bases; junction bases outside the gene matches: 8. The germline CDR1 and CDR2 sequences are MNHEY and SMNVEV (reference sequence). CDR3 sequence: CASSQGTGDLSNQPQHF. The CDR3 region has the DNA TGTGCCAGCAGCCAAGGGACAGGGGACCTTAGCAATCAGCCCCAGCATTTT.

This clone showed up many times. Other DNA sequences in this sample translate to the same CDR3. DNA of the CDR3: TGTGCCAGCAGCTTGGGACAGGGGAACTATGGCTACACCTTC. It encodes CASSLGQGNYGYTF. This chain uses TRBV7-2 with TRBJ1-2; 10 bases are a match to TRBD1. CDR3 length equals 14 residues. In germline, CDR1 is SGHTA, CDR2 FQGNSA. J was trimmed by 2 bases and V by 3 bases; bases with no gene match: 0.

The chain links TRBV10-3 to TRBJ2-1; the D gene is possibly TRBD2 (6 bases). The germline CDR1 and CDR2 sequences are ENHRY and SYGVKD. Trimming stripped 8 bases from V and 4 bases from J, with 18 bases between. The CDR3 extends over 15 amino acids. CDR3 in amino acids: CAISSRLATYNEQFF. The CDR3 DNA reads as TGTGCCATCTCATCTCGGCTAGCGACTTACAATGAGCAGTTCTTC.

This clone came up a few times. This sequence joins TRBV28 and TRBJ2-1; D gene unclear. V was pared by 3 bases and J by 11 bases, with 14 bases between. The CDR3 runs 13 residues. Germline CDR1 is MDHEN and CDR2 is SYDVKM. CDR3 nucleotide sequence: TGTGCCAGCAGTTTCTTGCGGTTTAGTCAGCAGTTCTTC. Translating gives CASSFLRFSQQFF.

This clone showed up just a few times. The rearrangement uses TRBV5-1 and TRBJ2-7; D may be TRBD1 (5 bases). Germline CDR1 is SGHRS and CDR2 is YFSETQ. The V end lost 1 base, the J end lost 4 bases, and 12 bases lay between the germline ends. The CDR3 loop spans 14 amino acids. This chain's CDR3 is CASSLQGLGYEQYF. The CDR3 region has the DNA TGCGCCAGCAGCTTGCAGGGATTGGGTTACGAGCAGTACTTC.

The V call is TRBV19, the J call TRBJ2-7; D uncertain. The germline gives CDR1 LNHDA, CDR2 SQIVND (reference sequence). V gave up 4 bases and J gave up 2 bases, with 9 bases separating them. CDR3 size: 13 residues. The CDR3 here is CASSRAVTYEQYF. The DNA of the CDR3 is TGTGCCAGTAGTAGGGCTGTTACCTACGAGCAGTACTTC.

The chain employs TRBV30 and TRBJ2-1, with D perhaps matching TRBD1 (5 bases). The V gene's germline CDR1 is GTSNPN and CDR2 SVGIG (reference sequence). There are 12 residues in the CDR3. Trimming removed 4 bases at V and 9 bases at J, with 13 bases between. The CDR3 nucleotides read TGTGCCTGGAACTTGGGGCCGAGTGAGCAGTTCTTC. Translated, it gives CAWNLGPSEQFF.